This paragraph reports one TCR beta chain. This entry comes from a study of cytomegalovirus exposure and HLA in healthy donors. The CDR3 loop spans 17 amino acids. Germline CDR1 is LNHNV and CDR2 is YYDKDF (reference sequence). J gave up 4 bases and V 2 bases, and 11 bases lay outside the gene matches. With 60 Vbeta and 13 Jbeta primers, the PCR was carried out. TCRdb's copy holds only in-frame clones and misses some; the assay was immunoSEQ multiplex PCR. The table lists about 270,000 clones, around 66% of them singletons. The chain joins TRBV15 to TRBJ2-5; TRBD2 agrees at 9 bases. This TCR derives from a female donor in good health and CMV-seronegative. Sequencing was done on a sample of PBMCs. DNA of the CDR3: TGTGCCACCAGCAGACCCTTTCAAACTAGCGGGCGAGAGACCCAGTACTTC. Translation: CATSRPFQTSGRETQYF.